This T cell receptor beta chain was identified during a study of blood T cell repertoires in COVID-19. The wider study: The United States, Italy and Spain supplied acute and convalescent COVID-19 samples.

Looked up from germline, CDR1 is SGHAT and CDR2 is FQNNGV. The ends lost 5 bases at V and 6 bases at J; junction bases unmatched: 8. The CDR3 loop spans 14 amino acids. Authors' processing steps: How many nucleated cells were present was estimated from reference gene primer amplification. The data were produced by immunoSEQ multiplex PCR, yet TCRdb's version contains in-frame clones alone and is incomplete. The V and J calls and clone size were taken over from that table, and D and trimming were inferred from the DNA. The sample has about 83,000 clones, about 86% seen once. This clonotype was obtained from a woman older than 75 in a cohort sampled during active or convalescent COVID-19. The chain joins TRBV11-2 to TRBJ2-7, with 9 bases matching TRBD1. The sequenced material came from peripheral blood. The CDR3 DNA sequence: TGTGCCAGCAGCGTAGCCGGGACAGGGACCGAGCAGTACTTC. Translation gives CASSVAGTGTEQYF.